These T cell receptor beta chains were read from a single sample in a study of technical replicates of blood from a handful of donors. The assay was immunoSEQ multiplex PCR, and TCRdb's table has in-frame clones only and misses some. Of 9,500 to 15,000 clones in the sample, 65% to 85% are singletons; the top ten hold about 14%. Material: PBMCs. All receptors come from a human donor in good health. The CDR3 runs from the conserved cysteine through the conserved F or W. The D gene is left open where the match is weak. Some rows have no size entry. The others give once, few or many, or a class for an expanded clone.

clone_size | j_call | v_call | d_call | cdr3_aa | cdr3_nt
- | TRBJ2-2 | TRBV11-2 | - | CASTGVFEQGRNTGELFF | TGTGCCAGCACGGGGGTGTTCGAACAGGGGCGGAACACCGGGGAGCTGTTTTTT
- | TRBJ2-7 | TRBV28 | TRBD2 | CASRAGLAGGAYEQYF | TGTGCCAGCAGGGCGGGGCTAGCGGGAGGGGCATACGAGCAGTACTTC
- | TRBJ2-3 | TRBV7-9 | TRBD1 | CASSYGDRYTDTQYF | TGTGCCAGCAGCTATGGGGACAGATACACAGATACGCAGTATTTT
- | TRBJ2-1 | TRBV7-9 | - | CASSLEGRGYNEQFF | TGTGCCAGCAGCTTAGAGGGTCGGGGATACAATGAGCAGTTCTTC
- | TRBJ2-3 | TRBV4-2 | TRBD1 | CASSPGQVSTDTQYF | TGTGCCAGCAGCCCCGGACAGGTTAGCACAGATACGCAGTATTTT
- | TRBJ2-7 | TRBV5-1 | - | CASSFNQANEQYF | TGCGCCAGCAGCTTTAATCAGGCCAACGAGCAGTACTTC
- | TRBJ1-2 | TRBV18 | - | CASSPLPAASGDYGYTF | TGTGCCAGCTCACCACTGCCTGCGGCCTCGGGGGACTATGGCTACACCTTC
- | TRBJ1-1 | TRBV20-1 | - | CSARAGAEAFF | TGCAGTGCTAGAGCAGGGGCTGAAGCTTTCTTT
- | TRBJ1-2 | TRBV7-2 | - | CASGTSLGYTF | TGTGCCAGCGGGACATCCCTTGGCTACACCTTC
few | TRBJ1-5 | TRBV6-1 | TRBD1 | CASSDPPDRGDQPQHF | TGTGCCAGCAGTGATCCCCCGGACAGGGGGGATCAGCCCCAGCATTTT
- | TRBJ2-7 | TRBV2 | - | CASSTTSGAYEQYF | TGTGCCAGCAGCACCACTTCCGGGGCCTACGAGCAGTACTTC
- | TRBJ1-2 | TRBV28 | TRBD1 | CASSSGTGEHGYTF | TGTGCCAGCAGTTCCGGGACAGGGGAGCATGGCTACACCTTC
- | TRBJ2-3 | TRBV28 | - | CASSLGNTDTQYF | TGTGCCAGCAGTTTGGGCAACACAGATACGCAGTATTTT
- | TRBJ1-2 | TRBV30 | - | CAWSVTVYGYTF | TGTGCCTGGAGTGTGACAGTATATGGCTACACCTTC
once | TRBJ2-7 | TRBV30 | - | CAWSVQVGANKAYEQYF | TGTGCCTGGAGTGTCCAAGTGGGAGCGAATAAAGCCTACGAGCAGTACTTC
few | TRBJ1-1 | TRBV7-9 | - | CASSFSRETEAFF | TGTGCCAGCAGCTTCTCGAGGGAAACTGAAGCTTTCTTT
- | TRBJ2-1 | TRBV29-1 | TRBD2 | CSVVQRGPNEQFF | TGCAGCGTTGTTCAGCGGGGCCCCAATGAGCAGTTCTTC